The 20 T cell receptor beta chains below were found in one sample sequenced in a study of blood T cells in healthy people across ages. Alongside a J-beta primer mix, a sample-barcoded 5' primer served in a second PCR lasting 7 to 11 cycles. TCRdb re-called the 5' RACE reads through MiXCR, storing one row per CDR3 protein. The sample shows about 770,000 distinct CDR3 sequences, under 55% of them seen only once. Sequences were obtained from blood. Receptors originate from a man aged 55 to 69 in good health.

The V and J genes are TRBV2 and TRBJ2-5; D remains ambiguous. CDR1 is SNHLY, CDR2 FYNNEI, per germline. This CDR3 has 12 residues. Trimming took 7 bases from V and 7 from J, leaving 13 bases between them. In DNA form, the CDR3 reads TGTGCCAGCACTCTCAAAGCGAGGACCCAGTACTTC. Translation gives CASTLKARTQYF.

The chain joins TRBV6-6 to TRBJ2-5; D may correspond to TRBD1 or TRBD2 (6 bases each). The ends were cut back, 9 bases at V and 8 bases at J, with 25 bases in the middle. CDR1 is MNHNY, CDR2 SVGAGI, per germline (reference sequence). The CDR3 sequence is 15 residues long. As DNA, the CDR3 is TGTGCCAGTAGTCCCCCAGGGGACTTATGGCGAACCCAGTACTTC. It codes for CASSPPGDLWRTQYF.

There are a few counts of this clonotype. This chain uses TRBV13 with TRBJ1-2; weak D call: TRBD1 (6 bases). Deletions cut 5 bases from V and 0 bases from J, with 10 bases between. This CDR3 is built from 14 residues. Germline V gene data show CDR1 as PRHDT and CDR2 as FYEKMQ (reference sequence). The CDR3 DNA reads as TGTGCCAGCAGCCTCAGGGGAGCTAACTATGGCTACACCTTC. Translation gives CASSLRGANYGYTF. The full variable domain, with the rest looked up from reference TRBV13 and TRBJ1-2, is AAGVIQSPRHLIKEKRETATLKCYPIPRHDTVYWYQQGPGQDPQFLISFYEKMQSDKGSIPDRFSAQQFSDYHSELNMSSLELGDSALYFCASSLRGANYGYTFGSGTRLTVV.

DNA of the CDR3: TGCGCCAGCAGCTTGGCCTCCGGGGGGAACACTGAAGCTTTCTTT. Amino acid sequence: CASSLASGGNTEAFF. The rearrangement joins TRBV5-1 to TRBJ1-1; tentatively, D is TRBD1 (5 bases). This CDR3 region has 15 residues. Per germline, CDR1 SGHRS and CDR2 YFSETQ. V lost 0 bases and J 1 base, leaving 10 bases between the germline ends.

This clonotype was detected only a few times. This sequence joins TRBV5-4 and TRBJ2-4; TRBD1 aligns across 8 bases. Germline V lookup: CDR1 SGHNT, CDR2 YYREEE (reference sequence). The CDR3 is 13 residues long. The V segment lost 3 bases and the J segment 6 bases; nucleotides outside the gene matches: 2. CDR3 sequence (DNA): TGTGCCAGCAGCTCGGGGACAGGAAACATTCAGTACTTC. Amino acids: CASSSGTGNIQYF.

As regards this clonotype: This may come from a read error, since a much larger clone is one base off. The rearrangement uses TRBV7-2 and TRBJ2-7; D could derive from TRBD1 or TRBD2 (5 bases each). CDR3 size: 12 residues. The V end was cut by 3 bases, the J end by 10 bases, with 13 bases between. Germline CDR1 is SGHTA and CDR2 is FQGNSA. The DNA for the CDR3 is TGTGCCAGCAGCTTCCGGGGCAGAGATCAGTACTTC. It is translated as CASSFRGRDQYF. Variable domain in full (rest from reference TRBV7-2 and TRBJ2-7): GAGVSQSPSNKVTEKGKDVELRCDPISGHTALYWYRQSLGQGLEFLIYFQGNSAPDKSGLPSDRFSAERTGGSVSTLTIQRTQQEDSAVYLCASSFRGRDQYFGPGTRLTVT.

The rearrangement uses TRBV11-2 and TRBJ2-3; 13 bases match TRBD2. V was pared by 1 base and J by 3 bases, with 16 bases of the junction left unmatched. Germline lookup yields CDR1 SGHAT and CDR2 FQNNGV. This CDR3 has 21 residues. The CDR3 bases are TGTGCCAGCAGCTTAGGGTGGGCTGGTCAATGGACTAGCGGGGGAACAGATACGCAGTATTTT. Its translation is CASSLGWAGQWTSGGTDTQYF.

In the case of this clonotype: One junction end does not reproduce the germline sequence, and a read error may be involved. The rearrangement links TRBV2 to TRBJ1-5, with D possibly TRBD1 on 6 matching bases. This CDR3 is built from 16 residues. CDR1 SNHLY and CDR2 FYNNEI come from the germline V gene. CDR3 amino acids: CASSEVGGWGNQPQHF. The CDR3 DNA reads TGTGCCAGCAGCGAAGTGGGGGGCTGGGGCAATCAGCCCCAGCATTTT.

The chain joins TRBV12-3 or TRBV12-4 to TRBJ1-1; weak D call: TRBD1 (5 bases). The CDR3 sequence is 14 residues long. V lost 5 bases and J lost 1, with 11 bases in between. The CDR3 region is CASSAGRTNTEAFF. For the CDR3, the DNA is TGTGCCAGCAGTGCGGGACGGACGAACACTGAAGCTTTCTTT.

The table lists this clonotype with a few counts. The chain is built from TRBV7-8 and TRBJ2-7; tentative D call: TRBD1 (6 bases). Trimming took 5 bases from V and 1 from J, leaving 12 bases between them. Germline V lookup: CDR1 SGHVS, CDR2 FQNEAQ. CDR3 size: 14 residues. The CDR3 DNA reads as TGTGCCAGCAGCCCTAGGACAGTATCCTACGAGCAGTACTTC. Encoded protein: CASSPRTVSYEQYF.

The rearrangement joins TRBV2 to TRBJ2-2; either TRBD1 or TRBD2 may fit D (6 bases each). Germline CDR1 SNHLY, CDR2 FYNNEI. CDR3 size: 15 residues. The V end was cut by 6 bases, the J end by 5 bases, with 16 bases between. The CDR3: CASRKGGVRTGELFF. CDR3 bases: TGTGCCAGCAGAAAGGGGGGCGTTCGGACCGGGGAGCTGTTTTTT.

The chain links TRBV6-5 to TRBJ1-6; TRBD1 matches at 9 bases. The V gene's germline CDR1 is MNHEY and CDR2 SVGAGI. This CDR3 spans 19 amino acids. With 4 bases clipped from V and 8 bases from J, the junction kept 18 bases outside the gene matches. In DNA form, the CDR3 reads TGTGCCAGCAGTTGCAAAAAGCCGGGACAGGGTAATCTCGATTCACCCCTCCACTTT. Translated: CASSCKKPGQGNLDSPLHF.

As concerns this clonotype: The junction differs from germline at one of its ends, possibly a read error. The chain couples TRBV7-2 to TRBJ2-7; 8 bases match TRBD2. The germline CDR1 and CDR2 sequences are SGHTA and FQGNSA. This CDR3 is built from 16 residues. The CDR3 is CASGLKGGGFYNEQYF. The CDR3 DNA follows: TGTGCCAGCGGCTTAAAGGGCGGGGGGTTCTACAATGAGCAGTACTTC. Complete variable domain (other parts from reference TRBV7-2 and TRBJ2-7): GAGVSQSPSNKVTEKGKDVELRCDPISGHTALYWYRQSLGQGLEFLIYFQGNSAPDKSGLPSDRFSAERTGGSVSTLTIQRTQQEDSAVYLCASGLKGGGFYNEQYFGPGTRLTVT.

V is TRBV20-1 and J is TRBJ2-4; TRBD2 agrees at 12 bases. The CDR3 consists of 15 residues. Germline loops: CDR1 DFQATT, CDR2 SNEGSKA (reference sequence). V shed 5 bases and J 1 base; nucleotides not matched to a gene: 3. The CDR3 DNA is TGCAGTGCTCGGACTAGCGGGGACGCCAAAAACATTCAGTACTTC. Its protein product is CSARTSGDAKNIQYF.

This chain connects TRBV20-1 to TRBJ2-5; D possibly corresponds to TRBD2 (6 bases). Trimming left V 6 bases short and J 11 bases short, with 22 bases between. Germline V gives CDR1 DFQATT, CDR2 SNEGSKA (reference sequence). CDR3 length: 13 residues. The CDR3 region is CSAPKPGWGDQYF. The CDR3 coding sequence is TGCAGTGCCCCAAAGCCGGGGTGGGGGGATCAGTACTTC.

The CDR3 DNA reads TGTGCCAGCATTTCCCGAGGGACAGGATCATACAATGAGCAGTTCTTC. Its protein is CASISRGTGSYNEQFF. The chain uses TRBV12-1 and TRBJ2-1; TRBD1, as called in the table, went unchecked against the DNA. TRBV12-1 is a known pseudogene. The CDR3 is 16 amino acids.

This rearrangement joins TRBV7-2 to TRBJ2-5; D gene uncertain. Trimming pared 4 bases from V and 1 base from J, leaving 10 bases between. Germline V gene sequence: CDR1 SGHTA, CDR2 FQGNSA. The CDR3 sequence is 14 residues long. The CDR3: CASSSRSRQETQYF. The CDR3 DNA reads TGTGCCAGCAGCTCCAGATCGCGCCAAGAGACCCAGTACTTC.

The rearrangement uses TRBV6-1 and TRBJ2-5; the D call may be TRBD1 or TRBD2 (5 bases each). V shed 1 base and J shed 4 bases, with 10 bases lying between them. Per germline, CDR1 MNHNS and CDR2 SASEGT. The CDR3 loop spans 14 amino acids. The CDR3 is CASSEGGELETQYF. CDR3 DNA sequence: TGTGCCAGCAGTGAAGGAGGGGAATTAGAGACCCAGTACTTC.

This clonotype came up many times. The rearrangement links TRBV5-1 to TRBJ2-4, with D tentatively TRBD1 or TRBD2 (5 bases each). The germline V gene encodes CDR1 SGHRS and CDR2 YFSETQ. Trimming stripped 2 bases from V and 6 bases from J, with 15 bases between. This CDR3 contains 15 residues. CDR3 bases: TGCGCCAGCAGCTTCACAGGCGGGTATTCAAACATTCAGTACTTC. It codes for CASSFTGGYSNIQYF.

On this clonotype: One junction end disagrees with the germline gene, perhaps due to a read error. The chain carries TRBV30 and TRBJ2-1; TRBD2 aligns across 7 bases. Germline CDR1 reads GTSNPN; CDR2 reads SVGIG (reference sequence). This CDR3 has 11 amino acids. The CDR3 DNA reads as TGTGCCGGGAGGGATTACAATGAGCAGTTCTTC. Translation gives CAGRDYNEQFF. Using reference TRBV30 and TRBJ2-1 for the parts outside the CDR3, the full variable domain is SQTIHQWPATLVQPVGSPLSLECTVEGTSNPNLYWYRQAAGRGLQLLFYSVGIGQISSEVPQNLSASRPQDRQFILSSKKLLLSDSGFYLCAGRDYNEQFFGPGTRLTVL.